The TCR beta chain under discussion was sequenced for a study of immune heterogeneity within non-small cell lung tumors. Study-wide background: The tumors comprised a few squamous cell carcinomas, approximately 10 non-squamous carcinomas and 1 not otherwise specified. Study-level findings and limits: Recurrence of identical dominant CDR3 beta clonotypes was observed across intrapatient tumor sites, concomitant with site-unique high-frequency clones.

Bulk tumor genomic DNA, around 590 ng per sample, was used as template. Taken during surgery, several biopsies per primary tumor were spaced as far apart as possible within the tumor mass. Before undergoing curative surgery, patients had newly diagnosed non-small cell lung cancer that was untreated. Note on this clonotype: Its target is unknown.

In a multiplex PCR, 32 V and 13 J primers amplified TCR beta CDR3. TCRdb fed the multiplex PCR reads into MiXCR, producing one record per CDR3 protein. The sample carries around 20,000 distinct CDR3 sequences, 25% to 35% recorded once. V was shortened by 4 bases and J by 7 bases, with 14 bases between the two germline ends. Per the germline V gene, CDR1 is ENHRY and CDR2 is SYGVKD. The CDR3 runs to 14 residues. The J gene is TRBJ2-1, the V gene TRBV10-3, with D possibly TRBD1 on 5 matching bases. The sample was lung tumor tissue. The source is a man aged 40-49 years with non-small cell lung cancer. The CDR3 coding sequence is TGTGCCATCAGTGTAGAGGTGGCAGGGAATGAGCAGTTCTTC. This gives the protein CAISVEVAGNEQFF.